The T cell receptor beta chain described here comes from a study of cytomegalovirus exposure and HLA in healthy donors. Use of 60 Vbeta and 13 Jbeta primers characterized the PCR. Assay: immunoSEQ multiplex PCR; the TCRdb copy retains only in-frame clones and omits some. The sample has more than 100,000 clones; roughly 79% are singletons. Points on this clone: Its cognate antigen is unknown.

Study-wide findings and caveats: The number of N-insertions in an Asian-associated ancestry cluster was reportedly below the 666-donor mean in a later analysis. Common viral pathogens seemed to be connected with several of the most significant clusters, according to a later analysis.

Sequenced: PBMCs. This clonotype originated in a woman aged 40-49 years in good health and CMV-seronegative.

Here the CDR3 DNA reads TGTGCCAGCAGTTTAGGTGTGTCGGCAGATACGCAGTATTTT. Protein sequence: CASSLGVSADTQYF. The chain joins TRBV28 to TRBJ2-3; no firm D call. Germline V CDR1 and CDR2: MDHEN, SYDVKM. The V end was cut by 2 bases, the J end by 4 bases, with 10 bases between. CDR3 length: 14 amino acids.